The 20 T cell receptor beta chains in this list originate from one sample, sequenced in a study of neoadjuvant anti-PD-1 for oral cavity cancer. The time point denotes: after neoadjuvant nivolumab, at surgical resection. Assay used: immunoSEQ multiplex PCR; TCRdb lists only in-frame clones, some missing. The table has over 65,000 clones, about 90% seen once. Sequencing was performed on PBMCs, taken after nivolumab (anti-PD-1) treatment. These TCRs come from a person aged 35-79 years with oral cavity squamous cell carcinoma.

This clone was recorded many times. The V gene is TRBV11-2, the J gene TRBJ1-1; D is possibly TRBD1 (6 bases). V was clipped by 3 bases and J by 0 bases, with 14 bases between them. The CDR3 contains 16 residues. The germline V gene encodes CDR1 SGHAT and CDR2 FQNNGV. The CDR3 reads CASSFRQDYMNTEAFF. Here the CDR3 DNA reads TGTGCCAGCAGCTTTCGACAGGACTACATGAACACTGAAGCTTTCTTT.

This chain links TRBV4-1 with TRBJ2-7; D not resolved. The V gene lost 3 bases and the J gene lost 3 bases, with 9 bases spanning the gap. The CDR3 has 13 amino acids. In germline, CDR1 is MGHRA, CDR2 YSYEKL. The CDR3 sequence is CASSQPNLYEQYF. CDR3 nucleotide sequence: TGCGCCAGCAGCCAGCCGAACCTCTACGAGCAGTACTTC.

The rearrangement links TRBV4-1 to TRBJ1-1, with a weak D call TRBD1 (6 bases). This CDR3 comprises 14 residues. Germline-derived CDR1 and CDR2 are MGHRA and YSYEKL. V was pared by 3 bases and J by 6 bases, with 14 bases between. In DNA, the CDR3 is TGCGCCAGCAGCCACCTGTACAGGGCTTCTGAAGCTTTCTTT. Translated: CASSHLYRASEAFF.

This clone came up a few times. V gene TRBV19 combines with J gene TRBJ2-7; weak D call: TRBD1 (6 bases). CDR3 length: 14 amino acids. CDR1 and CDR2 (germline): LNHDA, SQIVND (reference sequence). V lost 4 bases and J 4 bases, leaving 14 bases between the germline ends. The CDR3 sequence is CASSSQGSLYEQYF. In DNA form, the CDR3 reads TGTGCCAGTAGTAGTCAGGGGAGTCTGTACGAGCAGTACTTC.

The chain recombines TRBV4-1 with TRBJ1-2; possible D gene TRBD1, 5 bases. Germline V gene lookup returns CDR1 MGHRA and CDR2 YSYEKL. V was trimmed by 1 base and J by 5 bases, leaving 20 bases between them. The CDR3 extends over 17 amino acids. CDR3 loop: CASSQGLRGRVGYGYTF. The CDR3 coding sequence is TGCGCCAGCAGCCAAGGATTGAGGGGACGGGTGGGGTATGGCTACACCTTC.

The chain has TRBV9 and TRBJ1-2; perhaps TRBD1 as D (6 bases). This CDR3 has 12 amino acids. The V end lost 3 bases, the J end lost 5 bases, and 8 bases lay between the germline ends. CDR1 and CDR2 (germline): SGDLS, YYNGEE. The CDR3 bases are TGTGCCAGCAGCGACAGGGTTTATGGCTACACCTTC. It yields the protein CASSDRVYGYTF.

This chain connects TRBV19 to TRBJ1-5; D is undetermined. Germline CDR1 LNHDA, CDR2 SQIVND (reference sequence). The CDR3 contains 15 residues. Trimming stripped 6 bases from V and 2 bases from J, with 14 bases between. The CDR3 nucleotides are TGTGCCAGTAGCCCCGAGGCAGCGGGCAATCAGCCCCAGCATTTT. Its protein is CASSPEAAGNQPQHF.

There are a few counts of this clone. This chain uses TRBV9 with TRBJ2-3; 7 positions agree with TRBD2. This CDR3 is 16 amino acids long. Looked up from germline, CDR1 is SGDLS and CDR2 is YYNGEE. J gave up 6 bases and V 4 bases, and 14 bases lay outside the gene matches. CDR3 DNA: TGTGCCAGCAGCTCCCCGTGGCGGGGGATTAGGGATACGCAGTATTTT. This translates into CASSSPWRGIRDTQYF.

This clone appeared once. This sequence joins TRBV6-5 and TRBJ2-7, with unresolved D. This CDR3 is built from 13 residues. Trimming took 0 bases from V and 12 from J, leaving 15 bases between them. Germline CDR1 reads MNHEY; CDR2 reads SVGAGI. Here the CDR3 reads CASSYSIRSIGYF. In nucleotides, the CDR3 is TGTGCCAGCAGTTACTCGATTAGGAGCATCGGGTACTTC.

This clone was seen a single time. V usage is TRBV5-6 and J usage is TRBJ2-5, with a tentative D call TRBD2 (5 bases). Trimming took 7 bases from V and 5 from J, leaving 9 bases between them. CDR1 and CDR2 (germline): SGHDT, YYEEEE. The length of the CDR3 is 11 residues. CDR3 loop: CASGELETQYF. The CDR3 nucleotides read TGTGCCAGCGGGGAGTTGGAGACCCAGTACTTC. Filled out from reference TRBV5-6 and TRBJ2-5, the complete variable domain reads DAGVTQSPTHLIKTRGQQVTLRCSPKSGHDTVSWYQQALGQGPQFIFQYYEEEERQRGNFPDRFSGHQFPNYSSELNVNALLLGDSALYLCASGELETQYFGPGTRLLVL.

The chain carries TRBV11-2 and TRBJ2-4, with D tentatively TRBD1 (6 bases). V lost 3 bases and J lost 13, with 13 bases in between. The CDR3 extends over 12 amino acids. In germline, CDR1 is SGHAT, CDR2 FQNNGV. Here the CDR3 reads CASSFPTGQQYF. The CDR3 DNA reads TGTGCCAGCAGCTTCCCTACGGGACAACAGTACTTC. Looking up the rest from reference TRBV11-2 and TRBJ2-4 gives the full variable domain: EAGVAQSPRYKIIEKRQSVAFWCNPISGHATLYWYQQILGQGPKLLIQFQNNGVVDDSQLPKDRFSAERLKGVDSTLKIQPAKLEDSAVYLCASSFPTGQQYFGAGTRLSVL.

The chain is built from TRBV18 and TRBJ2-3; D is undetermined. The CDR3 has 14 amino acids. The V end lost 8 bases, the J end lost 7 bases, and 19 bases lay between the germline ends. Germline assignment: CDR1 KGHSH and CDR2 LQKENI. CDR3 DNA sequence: TGTGCCAGCCAGAGTGGTGCTGGCGCGAATACGCAGTATTTT. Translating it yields CASQSGAGANTQYF.

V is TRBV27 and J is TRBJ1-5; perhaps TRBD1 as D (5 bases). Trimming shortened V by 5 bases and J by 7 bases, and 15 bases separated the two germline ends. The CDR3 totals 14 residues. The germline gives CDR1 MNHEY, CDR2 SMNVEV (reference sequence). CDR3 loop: CASSVGLQGQPQHF. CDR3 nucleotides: TGTGCCAGCAGTGTGGGACTACAAGGGCAGCCCCAGCATTTT.

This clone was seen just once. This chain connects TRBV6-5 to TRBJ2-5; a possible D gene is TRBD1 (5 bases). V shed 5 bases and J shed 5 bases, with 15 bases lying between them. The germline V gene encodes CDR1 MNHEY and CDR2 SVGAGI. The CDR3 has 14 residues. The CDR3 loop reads CASSPLTKGETQYF. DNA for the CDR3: TGTGCCAGCAGTCCCCTCACAAAGGGGGAGACCCAGTACTTC.

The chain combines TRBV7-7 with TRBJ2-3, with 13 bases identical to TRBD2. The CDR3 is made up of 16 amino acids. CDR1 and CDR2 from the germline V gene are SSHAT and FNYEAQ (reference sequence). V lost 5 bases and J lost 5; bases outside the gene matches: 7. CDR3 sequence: CASSLGLAGEGDTQYF. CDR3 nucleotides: TGTGCCAGCAGCCTAGGACTAGCGGGAGAGGGAGATACGCAGTATTTT.

CDR3 coding DNA: TGTGCCAGCAGTGTAAAGCAGATCTACAATGAGCAGTTCTTC. This gives the protein CASSVKQIYNEQFF. V and J are TRBV2 and TRBJ2-1; D call uncertain. The CDR3 contains 14 residues. V lost 4 bases and J 3 bases, leaving 10 bases between the germline ends. CDR1 and CDR2 from the germline V gene are SNHLY and FYNNEI.

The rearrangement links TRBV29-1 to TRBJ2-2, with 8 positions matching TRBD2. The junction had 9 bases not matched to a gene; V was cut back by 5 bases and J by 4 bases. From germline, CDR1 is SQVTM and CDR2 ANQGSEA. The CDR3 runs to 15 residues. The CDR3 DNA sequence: TGCAGCGTTAAACCGGGGGGGGCTCTCACCGGGGAGCTGTTTTTT. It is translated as CSVKPGGALTGELFF.

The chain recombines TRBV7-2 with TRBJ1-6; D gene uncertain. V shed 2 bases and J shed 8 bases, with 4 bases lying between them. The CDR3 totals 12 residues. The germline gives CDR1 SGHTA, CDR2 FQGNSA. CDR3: CASSLQYSPLHF. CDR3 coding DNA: TGTGCCAGCAGCTTACAGTATTCACCCCTCCACTTT.

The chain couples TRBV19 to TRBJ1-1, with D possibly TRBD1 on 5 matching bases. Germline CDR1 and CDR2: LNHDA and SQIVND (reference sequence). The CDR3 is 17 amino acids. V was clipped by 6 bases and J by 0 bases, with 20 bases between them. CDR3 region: CASRPWDVRWMNTEAFF. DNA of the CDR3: TGTGCCAGTAGACCCTGGGACGTTAGATGGATGAACACTGAAGCTTTCTTT.

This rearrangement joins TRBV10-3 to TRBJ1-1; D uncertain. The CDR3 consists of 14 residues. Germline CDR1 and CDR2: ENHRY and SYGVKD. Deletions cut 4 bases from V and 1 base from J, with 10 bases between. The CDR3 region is CAISVIPGNTEAFF. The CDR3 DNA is TGTGCCATCAGTGTAATCCCTGGGAACACTGAAGCTTTCTTT.